Sequencing of this TCR beta chain was carried out in a study of CD8 T cells in ankylosing spondylitis. In making TCR beta libraries, quantitative 5'-RACE with molecular barcodes was used. TCRdb recomputed calls from the 5' RACE reads with MiXCR, one row per CDR3 protein. The sample carries about 42,000 distinct CDR3 sequences, approximately 2.6% recorded once. CDR3 size: 16 residues. V gave up 4 bases and J gave up 1 base, with 14 bases separating them. Germline V lookup: CDR1 SGDLS, CDR2 YYNGEE. Study results and limitations: Earlier reports found some motif variants in synovial fluid and blood in reactive arthritis. Reportedly, disease-linked clones are significantly enriched in ankylosing spondylitis patients' matched synovial fluid.

This clonotype showed up many times. Its antigen is not known. The receptor comes from a male donor with ankylosing spondylitis or in good health (not recorded which). Sample: blood, either unsorted or a sorted T cell fraction (not recorded which). The chain recombines TRBV9 with TRBJ2-2; tentatively, D is TRBD1 (5 bases). CDR3 in DNA: TGTGCCAGCAGCACCCAAGGGGCACAGAACACCGGGGAGCTGTTTTTT. Translation gives CASSTQGAQNTGELFF.